The 22 T cell receptor beta chains given below trace back to one sample, sequenced in a study of CD8+ T cells in alopecia areata. Once RNA had been extracted, it was reverse transcribed into cDNA to act as the sequencing template. Some clones are missing from TCRdb's copy, which holds only in-frame ones; the method was immunoSEQ multiplex PCR. The data hold some 99,000 clones, with 35% to 50% observed a single time. Sample: CD4+ T cells sorted from blood. The origin of the receptors is a human donor with alopecia areata.

The chain has TRBV5-1 and TRBJ2-7; D not certain. V was clipped by 5 bases and J by 3 bases, with 9 bases between them. CDR3 length: 12 residues. Germline V gene data show CDR1 as SGHRS and CDR2 as YFSETQ. CDR3 sequence (DNA): TGCGCCAGCAGTTTAGACATCTACGAGCAGTACTTC. Translated: CASSLDIYEQYF.

The table lists this clone with a few counts. The CDR3, as DNA: TGTGCCAGCAGTATCCCGGGGGGAAATGAGCAGTTCTTC. Translation gives CASSIPGGNEQFF. The gene calls are TRBV14 and TRBJ2-1; 7 bases are a match to TRBD2. The length of the CDR3 is 13 residues. The trim removed 6 bases at V and 7 bases at J, leaving 6 bases unmatched. Per germline, CDR1 SGHDN and CDR2 FVKESK. The full variable domain, rest sourced from reference TRBV14 and TRBJ2-1, is EAGVTQFPSHSVIEKGQTVTLRCDPISGHDNLYWYRRVMGKEIKFLLHFVKESKQDESGMPNNRFLAERTGGTYSTLKVQPAELEDSGVYFCASSIPGGNEQFFGPGTRLTVL.

This clone appeared a single time. Other DNA variants within this sample encode the same CDR3. The gene calls are TRBV30 and TRBJ2-2; 7 bases fit TRBD2. This CDR3 comprises 13 residues. Germline V gene data show CDR1 as GTSNPN and CDR2 as SVGIG (reference sequence). The J segment lost 3 bases and the V segment lost 2 bases, leaving 0 bases of the junction unmatched. CDR3 in DNA: TGTGCCTGGAGTCGGGGGGACACCGGGGAGCTGTTTTTT. Its translation: CAWSRGDTGELFF.

The CDR3 region is CSARRGGNTEAFF. CDR3 nucleotides: TGCAGCGCCCGCCGCGGAGGGAACACTGAAGCTTTCTTT. The chain has TRBV29-1 and TRBJ1-1; D unclear. CDR3 length: 13 residues. The V and J ends lost 7 bases and 1 base respectively, with 13 bases between them. Germline CDR1 is SQVTM and CDR2 is ANQGSEA.

This clone has a single count. The chain is built from TRBV2 and TRBJ2-6, with D uncertain. V was clipped by 8 bases and J by 4 bases, with 9 bases between them. The CDR3 spans 13 residues. Germline CDR1 SNHLY, CDR2 FYNNEI. CDR3 sequence reads: CASRYLGANVLTF. The CDR3 DNA follows: TGTGCCAGCCGGTATCTGGGGGCCAACGTCCTGACTTTC. Full variable domain (missing parts from reference TRBV2 and TRBJ2-6): EPEVTQTPSHQVTQMGQEVILRCVPISNHLYFYWYRQILGQKVEFLVSFYNNEISEKSEIFDDQFSVERPDGSNFTLKIRSTKLEDSAMYFCASRYLGANVLTFGAGSRLTVL.

The chain couples TRBV7-2 to TRBJ1-5; D gene uncertain. The CDR3 spans 14 residues. The V gene lost 2 bases and the J gene lost 5 bases, with 10 bases spanning the gap. CDR1 is SGHTA, CDR2 FQGNSA, per germline. CDR3 residues: CASSLLTEDQPQHF. CDR3 nucleotides: TGTGCCAGCAGCTTACTTACAGAAGATCAGCCCCAGCATTTT.

This chain links TRBV21-1 with TRBJ2-7; the table's D call TRBD2 went unverified against the DNA. TRBV21-1 counts as a pseudogene. This CDR3 has 14 residues. DNA of the CDR3: TGTGCCAGCAGCAAAGTCCGAGGGTTCTACGAGCAGTACTTC. It yields the protein CASSKVRGFYEQYF.

This chain connects TRBV4-1 to TRBJ2-3; D call uncertain. CDR3 size: 15 residues. Germline-derived CDR1 and CDR2 are MGHRA and YSYEKL. V was clipped by 1 base and J by 6 bases, with 14 bases between them. This CDR3 is CASSQGLTLSDTQYF. The CDR3 nucleotides read TGCGCCAGCAGCCAAGGATTGACCCTTTCGGATACGCAGTATTTT.

V gene TRBV18 combines with J gene TRBJ2-7, with D uncertain. The ends were cut back, 0 bases at V and 5 bases at J, with 11 bases in the middle. CDR1 is KGHSH, CDR2 LQKENI, per germline. CDR3 size: 14 residues. The CDR3 DNA follows: TGTGCCAGCTCACCACCAACTCCACGAGACGAGCAGTACTTC. Translating gives CASSPPTPRDEQYF.

The chain has TRBV29-1 and TRBJ2-2; no clear D. The germline V gene encodes CDR1 SQVTM and CDR2 ANQGSEA. Trimming cost V 1 base and J 4 bases, with 13 bases left between them. The CDR3 length is 15 residues. The CDR3 protein is CSVEGDPRGTGELFF. DNA for the CDR3: TGCAGCGTTGAAGGAGACCCCCGAGGCACCGGGGAGCTGTTTTTT.

This clone was observed a handful of times. The rearrangement uses TRBV28 and TRBJ2-7, with a possible D match to TRBD1 (6 bases). V was shortened by 5 bases and J by 6 bases, with 14 bases between the two germline ends. The length of the CDR3 is 13 residues. Germline V lookup: CDR1 MDHEN, CDR2 SYDVKM. This CDR3 is CASSDRPGGEQYF. Written as DNA, the CDR3 is TGTGCCAGCAGTGACAGGCCCGGCGGCGAGCAGTACTTC.

This clone has only one observation. The chain's CDR3 is CASCPGGAPYEQYF. DNA of the CDR3: TGTGCCAGCTGCCCGGGGGGGGCACCCTACGAGCAGTACTTC. The chain has TRBV28 and TRBJ2-7; 8 bases are a match to TRBD2. Unmatched junction bases numbered 8, after V lost 8 bases and J lost 2 bases. The V gene's germline CDR1 is MDHEN and CDR2 SYDVKM. This CDR3 comprises 14 residues.

This clone was observed a handful of times. The gene calls are TRBV30 and TRBJ2-2; D uncertain. V lost 1 base and J 8 bases, leaving 5 bases between the germline ends. This CDR3 is 11 amino acids long. CDR1 and CDR2 (germline): GTSNPN, SVGIG (reference sequence). In nucleotides, the CDR3 is TGTGCCTGGAGTGGTGTTGGGGAGCTGTTTTTT. This codes for CAWSGVGELFF.

This clone was observed a handful of times. The chain links TRBV29-1 to TRBJ2-7; 11 nucleotides line up with TRBD2. This CDR3 has 14 residues. The germline CDR1 and CDR2 sequences are SQVTM and ANQGSEA. Trimming at V came to 6 bases and at J to 2 bases, leaving 6 bases not matched to a gene. CDR3 amino acids: CSVKGLAGPYEQYF. DNA of the CDR3: TGCAGCGTCAAAGGACTAGCGGGTCCCTACGAGCAGTACTTC.

The sample holds a few counts of this clone. This chain uses TRBV30 with TRBJ2-7; TRBD2 aligns across 12 bases. Germline CDR1 reads GTSNPN; CDR2 reads SVGIG (reference sequence). V lost 4 bases, J lost 7 bases, and 11 bases stayed unmatched. The CDR3 length is 15 residues. The CDR3 DNA reads TGTGCCTGGAATCAAGGACTAGCGGGGCTCTGGGAGCAGTACTTC. This codes for CAWNQGLAGLWEQYF. Supplemented by reference TRBV30 and TRBJ2-7, the full variable domain reads SQTIHQWPATLVQPVGSPLSLECTVEGTSNPNLYWYRQAAGRGLQLLFYSVGIGQISSEVPQNLSASRPQDRQFILSSKKLLLSDSGFYLCAWNQGLAGLWEQYFGPGTRLTVT.

The J gene is TRBJ1-2, the V gene TRBV7-2; D is unclear. Trimming cost V 5 bases and J 6 bases, with 13 bases left between them. The CDR3 totals 13 residues. The germline gives CDR1 SGHTA, CDR2 FQGNSA. The CDR3 reads CASSPRISHGYTF. CDR3 nucleotides: TGTGCCAGCAGCCCCAGAATTTCTCATGGCTACACCTTC.

This clone was recorded once. The chain couples TRBV5-6 to TRBJ1-2; D is undetermined. V was pared by 1 base and J by 4 bases, with 17 bases between. The germline V gene encodes CDR1 SGHDT and CDR2 YYEEEE. CDR3 length equals 16 residues. CDR3 sequence reads: CASSLTSGARTYGYTF. Written as DNA, the CDR3 is TGTGCCAGCAGCTTGACGAGCGGAGCACGGACCTATGGCTACACCTTC.

The genes are TRBV30 and TRBJ2-7, with a possible D match to TRBD2 (6 bases). The CDR3 runs 14 residues. Trimming took 1 base from V and 3 from J, leaving 13 bases between them. Looked up from germline, CDR1 is GTSNPN and CDR2 is SVGIG (reference sequence). The CDR3 spells CAWSDAGRLYEQYF. CDR3 nucleotide sequence: TGTGCCTGGAGTGATGCGGGACGGCTCTACGAGCAGTACTTC.

This clone showed up just a few times. This chain uses TRBV7-2 with TRBJ2-7, with TRBD1 as a possible D gene (6 bases). Trimming shortened V by 3 bases and J by 4 bases, and 13 bases separated the two germline ends. This CDR3 is built from 14 residues. CDR1 and CDR2 from the germline V gene are SGHTA and FQGNSA. The CDR3 coding sequence is TGTGCCAGCAGCTTCGGGCAGGGGTGGTACGAGCAGTACTTC. It translates to CASSFGQGWYEQYF.

CDR3: CASSPGLGETQYF. The CDR3 DNA sequence: TGTGCCAGCTCACCGGGACTCGGAGAGACCCAGTACTTC. The rearrangement uses TRBV18 and TRBJ2-5, with a weak D call TRBD2 (6 bases). The CDR3 sequence is 13 residues long. With 3 bases removed from V and 4 bases from J, the gap between germline ends came to 9 bases. In germline, CDR1 is KGHSH, CDR2 LQKENI.

A single count supports this clone. This sequence joins TRBV30 and TRBJ1-1; TRBD1 agrees at 12 bases. CDR1 is GTSNPN, CDR2 SVGIG, per germline (reference sequence). Trimming cost V 8 bases and J 6 bases; bases outside gene matches: 4. The CDR3 is 12 amino acids. The CDR3 sequence is CAGTGGTAEAFF. CDR3 DNA: TGTGCCGGGACAGGGGGCACGGCTGAAGCTTTCTTT.

This clone was seen a few times. The rearrangement links TRBV18 to TRBJ2-5; D remains ambiguous. CDR3 length: 13 amino acids. Trimming stripped 3 bases from V and 5 bases from J, with 10 bases between. Germline V gives CDR1 KGHSH, CDR2 LQKENI. The CDR3 here is CASSPTLGETQYF. CDR3 in DNA: TGTGCCAGCTCACCGACATTGGGGGAGACCCAGTACTTC. Variable domain in full (rest from reference TRBV18 and TRBJ2-5): NAGVMQNPRHLVRRRGQEARLRCSPMKGHSHVYWYRQLPEEGLKFMVYLQKENIIDESGMPKERFSAEFPKEGPSILRIQQVVRGDSAAYFCASSPTLGETQYFGPGTRLLVL.